A single sample gave rise to the 24 T cell receptor beta chains below, sequenced in a study of blood T cell repertoires in COVID-19. Method: immunoSEQ multiplex PCR; TCRdb's copy keeps in-frame clones and lacks some. The sample includes fewer than 80,000 clones, 75% to 90% of them seen just once. The sequenced material came from peripheral blood. Receptor source: a human donor in a cohort sampled during active COVID-19.

This clone appeared a single time. The chain links TRBV12-2 to TRBJ2-7; the tabulated D call, TRBD1, remains unverified against the DNA. TRBV12-2 is labeled a pseudogene. CDR3 length: 15 amino acids. CDR3 sequence reads: CASRSRTGIEYEQYF. The CDR3 region has the DNA TGTGCAAGTCGCTCCCGGACAGGGATTGAATACGAGCAGTACTTC.

The V and J genes are TRBV29-1 and TRBJ2-5; 7 positions agree with TRBD2. From germline, CDR1 is SQVTM and CDR2 ANQGSEA. Trimming at V came to 7 bases and at J to 2 bases, leaving 10 bases not matched to a gene. The CDR3 sequence is 14 residues long. CDR3 loop: CSAQAGPLQETQYF. DNA for the CDR3: TGCAGCGCCCAAGCGGGGCCACTTCAAGAGACCCAGTACTTC.

This clone came up a few times. The chain employs TRBV19 and TRBJ2-7; D is unresolved. This CDR3 comprises 13 residues. Germline loops: CDR1 LNHDA, CDR2 SQIVND (reference sequence). V lost 2 bases to trimming and J lost 9 bases, with 14 bases between them. In DNA, the CDR3 is TGTGCCAGTAGTATAACCCCTAGGTCCGTGCAGTACTTC. This gives the protein CASSITPRSVQYF.

The rearrangement uses TRBV3-1 (or the pseudogene TRBV3-2) and TRBJ1-6; D remains ambiguous. Trimming removed 1 base at V and 7 bases at J, with 8 bases between. The germline CDR1 and CDR2 sequences are LGHDT and YNNKEL (reference sequence). The CDR3 contains 14 residues. For the CDR3, the DNA is TGTGCCAGCAGCCAAGTCAACAAAAATTCACCCCTCCACTTT. Protein sequence: CASSQVNKNSPLHF.

V is TRBV6-5 and J is TRBJ1-1; weak D call: TRBD1 (6 bases). CDR3 length: 14 amino acids. The germline CDR1 and CDR2 sequences are MNHEY and SVGAGI. Trimming removed 0 bases at V and 6 bases at J, with 11 bases between. CDR3 in amino acids: CASSYSGGLAEAFF. In nucleotides, the CDR3 is TGTGCCAGCAGTTACTCCGGGGGGCTAGCTGAAGCTTTCTTT.

The chain is built from TRBV5-4 and TRBJ1-1; 8 nucleotides align to TRBD1. Germline V CDR1 and CDR2: SGHNT, YYREEE (reference sequence). The J segment lost 11 bases and the V segment lost 0 bases, leaving 6 bases of the junction unmatched. The CDR3 runs 13 residues. The CDR3 spells CASSLDGTGWAFF. In DNA form, the CDR3 reads TGTGCCAGCAGCTTGGATGGGACAGGCTGGGCTTTCTTT.

V is TRBV19 and J is TRBJ2-1; D not certain. This CDR3 is 14 amino acids long. The V end was cut by 1 base, the J end by 10 bases, with 14 bases between. Germline loops: CDR1 LNHDA, CDR2 SQIVND (reference sequence). The CDR3 DNA follows: TGTGCCAGTAGTATAGTCTCCTGGGCAACCGAGCAGTTCTTC. It encodes CASSIVSWATEQFF.

The chain recombines TRBV6-2 or TRBV6-3 with TRBJ2-4, with D perhaps matching TRBD1 (5 bases). Per germline, CDR1 MNHEY and CDR2 SVGEGT. The V gene lost 3 bases and the J gene lost 6 bases, with 15 bases spanning the gap. The CDR3 has 15 residues. The DNA of the CDR3 is TGTGCCAGCAGTTATGAACAGACAGTTAGAAACATTCAGTACTTC. Translated: CASSYEQTVRNIQYF.

The chain employs TRBV13 and TRBJ2-7, with 9 positions matching TRBD1. Germline V gives CDR1 PRHDT, CDR2 FYEKMQ (reference sequence). Losses at the gene ends were 2 bases for V and 7 bases for J; bases not matched to a gene: 21. The CDR3 loop spans 19 amino acids. CDR3 nucleotides: TGTGCCAGCAGCTTACGAAGAAAGGGACAGGGCTTTTCGCGGAGGGAGCAGTACTTC. This codes for CASSLRRKGQGFSRREQYF.

This rearrangement joins TRBV11-3 to TRBJ2-3; TRBD2 agrees at 11 bases. V was pared by 5 bases and J by 2 bases, with 6 bases of the junction left unmatched. This CDR3 spans 16 amino acids. CDR1 and CDR2 (germline): SGHNT, YENEEA. CDR3 nucleotide sequence: TGTGCCAGCAGCGCGGGACTAGCGGCTTACACAGATACGCAGTATTTT. This encodes CASSAGLAAYTDTQYF. Together with reference TRBV11-3 and TRBJ2-3, the CDR3 gives the full variable domain: EAGVVQSPRYKIIEKKQPVAFWCNPISGHNTLYWYLQNLGQGPELLIRYENEEAVDDSQLPKDRFSAERLKGVDSTLKIQPAELGDSAVYLCASSAGLAAYTDTQYFGPGTRLTVL.

This sequence joins TRBV7-9 and TRBJ2-5, with D tentatively TRBD2 (6 bases). Germline V gene lookup returns CDR1 SEHNR and CDR2 FQNEAQ (reference sequence). With 4 bases removed from V and 5 bases from J, the gap between germline ends came to 17 bases. The CDR3 loop spans 15 amino acids. CDR3 nucleotides: TGTGCCAGCAGCTCCTTGAACCGGGACTGGGAGACCCAGTACTTC. Encoded protein: CASSSLNRDWETQYF.

This chain connects TRBV29-1 to TRBJ2-2, with 9 nucleotides matching TRBD1. Trimming removed 4 bases from V and 2 bases from J; junction bases left unmatched: 5. This CDR3 has 15 amino acids. The V gene's germline CDR1 is SQVTM and CDR2 ANQGSEA. CDR3 loop: CSVAGTGTNTGELFF. Written as DNA, the CDR3 is TGCAGCGTTGCCGGGACAGGGACAAACACCGGGGAGCTGTTTTTT.

This sequence joins TRBV14 and TRBJ2-1; 8 bases line up with TRBD2. This CDR3 region has 16 residues. Germline lookup yields CDR1 SGHDN and CDR2 FVKESK. V gave up 4 bases and J gave up 6 bases; unmatched junction bases: 11. DNA for the CDR3: TGTGCCAGCAGCCCGGGGGGGGGAAGGCTTCCCAATGAGCAGTTCTTC. The encoded protein is CASSPGGGRLPNEQFF.

The J gene is TRBJ1-1, the V gene TRBV5-1; TRBD1 matches at 7 bases. The CDR3 contains 15 residues. Looked up from germline, CDR1 is SGHRS and CDR2 is YFSETQ. J lost 0 bases, V lost 4 bases, and 6 bases had no gene match. The CDR3 bases are TGCGCCAGCAGCACGGGACAGACGATGAACACTGAAGCTTTCTTT. Its protein is CASSTGQTMNTEAFF.

This clone was observed a handful of times. Written as DNA, the CDR3 is TGCGCCAGCAGCTTGGGGACTAGCGGCTACGAGCAGTACTTC. Residues: CASSLGTSGYEQYF. The rearrangement links TRBV5-1 to TRBJ2-7, with TRBD2 identical over 10 bases. This CDR3 is 14 amino acids long. V gave up 0 bases and J gave up 3 bases; unmatched junction bases: 0. The V gene's germline CDR1 is SGHRS and CDR2 YFSETQ. The full variable domain, its missing parts supplied by reference TRBV5-1 and TRBJ2-7, is KAGVTQTPRYLIKTRGQQVTLSCSPISGHRSVSWYQQTPGQGLQFLFEYFSETQRNKGNFPGRFSGRQFSNSRSEMNVSTLELGDSALYLCASSLGTSGYEQYFGPGTRLTVT.

The DNA for the CDR3 is TGTGCCACCAGCAGAGACACAGGGGGCCGGACCCAGTACTTC. Translating gives CATSRDTGGRTQYF. The chain couples TRBV15 to TRBJ2-5, with 9 bases matching TRBD1. V was pared by 0 bases and J by 7 bases, with 3 bases of the junction left unmatched. Germline CDR1 is LNHNV and CDR2 is YYDKDF (reference sequence). The length of the CDR3 is 14 residues.

The rearrangement links TRBV29-1 to TRBJ2-3; 9 bases are shared with TRBD1. The V and J ends lost 7 bases and 4 bases, in that order; junction bases with no gene match: 15. Germline values: CDR1 SQVTM, CDR2 ANQGSEA. The CDR3 extends over 16 amino acids. CDR3 in DNA: TGCAGCGCCAGACAAACCGGGACAGGGATAGCAGATACGCAGTATTTT. Encoded protein: CSARQTGTGIADTQYF.

The rearrangement links TRBV4-3 to TRBJ2-3, with a possible D match to TRBD2 (6 bases). V lost 1 base to trimming and J lost 3 bases, with 11 bases between them. Germline V lookup: CDR1 LGHNA, CDR2 YSLEER. This CDR3 spans 15 amino acids. The CDR3 sequence is CASSQVGGTTDTQYF. CDR3 nucleotide sequence: TGCGCCAGCAGCCAAGTGGGCGGGACGACAGATACGCAGTATTTT.

The chain combines TRBV6-2 or TRBV6-3 with TRBJ1-2; D possibly corresponds to TRBD1 (6 bases). The CDR3 consists of 13 residues. Germline V gives CDR1 MNHEY, CDR2 SVGEGT. V lost 2 bases and J 3 bases, leaving 7 bases between the germline ends. In DNA, the CDR3 is TGTGCCAGCAGTTACAGGACAGACTATGGCTACACCTTC. Translated, it gives CASSYRTDYGYTF.

The chain has TRBV4-3 and TRBJ1-2, with 10 bases lining up with TRBD1. V was pared by 1 base and J by 7 bases, with 6 bases of the junction left unmatched. The length of the CDR3 is 15 residues. CDR1 is LGHNA, CDR2 YSLEER, per germline. The CDR3 DNA is TGCGCCAGCAGCCAAGGACAGGGGGCTAGGCTTGGCTACACCTTC. Protein sequence: CASSQGQGARLGYTF.

The V gene is TRBV19, the J gene TRBJ2-3; 12 bases align to TRBD2. Germline CDR1 LNHDA, CDR2 SQIVND (reference sequence). The CDR3 is made up of 16 amino acids. V lost 4 bases, J lost 1 base, and 3 bases stayed unmatched. CDR3 nucleotide sequence: TGTGCCAGTAGTACGACTAGCGGGGGACGCACAGATACGCAGTATTTT. Protein: CASSTTSGGRTDTQYF.

This chain joins TRBV10-3 and TRBJ2-7; TRBD1 might be the D (6 bases). Germline V gene sequence: CDR1 ENHRY, CDR2 SYGVKD. V lost 5 bases and J lost 0, with 8 bases in between. This CDR3 comprises 13 residues. The CDR3 sequence: CAISTGSSYEQYF. In DNA form, the CDR3 reads TGTGCCATCAGTACAGGGAGCTCCTACGAGCAGTACTTC.

This clone appeared a single time. V gene TRBV19 combines with J gene TRBJ1-4; D not certain. Trimming cost V 11 bases and J 0 bases, with 16 bases left between them. The CDR3 consists of 15 residues. CDR1 and CDR2 from the germline V gene are LNHDA and SQIVND (reference sequence). CDR3 nucleotides: TGTGCCTCGTCACCCCACTATGCAACTAATGAAAAACTGTTTTTT. This codes for CASSPHYATNEKLFF.

The chain recombines TRBV5-1 with TRBJ2-2, with TRBD1 matching over 9 bases. Losses at the gene ends were 3 bases for V and 8 bases for J; bases not matched to a gene: 5. This CDR3 region has 14 residues. Germline lookup yields CDR1 SGHRS and CDR2 YFSETQ. The DNA for the CDR3 is TGCGCCAGCAGCTCCCTACAGGGGGCTGGGGAGCTGTTTTTT. Translation gives CASSSLQGAGELFF.